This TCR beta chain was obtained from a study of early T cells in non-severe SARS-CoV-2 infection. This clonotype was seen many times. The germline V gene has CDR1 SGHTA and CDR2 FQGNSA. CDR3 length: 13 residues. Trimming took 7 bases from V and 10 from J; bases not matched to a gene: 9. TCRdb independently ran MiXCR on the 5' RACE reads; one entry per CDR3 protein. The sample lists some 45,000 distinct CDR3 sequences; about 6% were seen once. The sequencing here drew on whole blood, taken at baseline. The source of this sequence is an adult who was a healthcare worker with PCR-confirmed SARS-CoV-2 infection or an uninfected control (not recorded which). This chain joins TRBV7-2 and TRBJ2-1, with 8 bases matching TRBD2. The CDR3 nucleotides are TGTGCCAGCACCCCCGGGGGGGCCCGGGAGCAGTTCTTC. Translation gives CASTPGGAREQFF.